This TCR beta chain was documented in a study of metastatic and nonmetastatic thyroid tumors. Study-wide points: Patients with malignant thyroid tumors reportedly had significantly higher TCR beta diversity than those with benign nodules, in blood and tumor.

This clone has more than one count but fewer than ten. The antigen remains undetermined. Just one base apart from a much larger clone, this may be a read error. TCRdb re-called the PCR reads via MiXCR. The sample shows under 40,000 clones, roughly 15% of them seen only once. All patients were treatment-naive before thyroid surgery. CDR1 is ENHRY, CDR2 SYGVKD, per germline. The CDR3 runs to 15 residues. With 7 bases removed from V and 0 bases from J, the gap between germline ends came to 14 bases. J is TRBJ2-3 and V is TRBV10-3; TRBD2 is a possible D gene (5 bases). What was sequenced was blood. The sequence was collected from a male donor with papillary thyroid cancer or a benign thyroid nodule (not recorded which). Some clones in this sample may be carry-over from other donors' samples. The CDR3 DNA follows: TGTGCCATCACTGAAAGGGAGCCAAGCACAGATACGCAGTATTTT. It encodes CAITEREPSTDTQYF.